This TCR beta chain was identified in a study of neurological immune-mediated disorders. This clonotype has ten or more counts. The antigen is unknown. The cDNA came from 5'RACE with 10-nucleotide random UMIs. TCRdb passed the 5' RACE reads through MiXCR, listing each CDR3 protein once. Altogether about 36,000 distinct CDR3 sequences are present, around 10% being singletons, with the ten largest covering under 8.5%. A total of 2 million PBMCs stored at -80 degrees C provided the unsorted libraries. Broader study findings: Because no CDR3 amino acid sequences were shared across subjects by expanded clones, private repertoires were suggested in all groups. The most TCR clonal expansion was seen in HTLV-1-associated myelopathy, and the least was seen in multiple sclerosis, which fell below healthy controls.

This TCR was recovered from a woman aged 30 to 39 with HTLV-1-associated myelopathy (HAM/TSP). The sample taken for sequencing was PBMCs.

CDR3 nucleotide sequence: TGCGCCAGCAGTGCCGGACGGAACGAGCAGTACTTC. It specifies CASSAGRNEQYF. V and J are TRBV5-1 and TRBJ2-7; D ambiguous. The germline V gene has CDR1 SGHRS and CDR2 YFSETQ. Deletions cut 5 bases from V and 5 bases from J, with 11 bases between. The CDR3 consists of 12 residues.